This TCR beta chain came from a study of cytomegalovirus exposure and HLA in healthy donors. Whole-study context: One earlier analysis, a look at 200 million or so T cells, found about 100 million unique TCR beta sequences.

Vbeta (60) and Jbeta (13) primers were used in the PCR. Sequenced by immunoSEQ multiplex PCR; TCRdb stores in-frame clones only, minus some. The listing contains about 53,000 clones. The length of the CDR3 is 16 residues. V was clipped by 1 base and J by 6 bases, with 13 bases between them. Per the germline V gene, CDR1 is MNHNS and CDR2 is SASEGT. J is TRBJ1-6 and V is TRBV6-1; D possibly corresponds to TRBD1 (6 bases). The source of this sequence is a woman aged 18-30 years in good health and CMV-seronegative. The material sequenced was PBMCs. CDR3 amino acids: CASSEGWGGLNSPLHF. In DNA, the CDR3 is TGTGCCAGCAGTGAAGGATGGGGGGGGCTTAATTCACCCCTCCACTTT.